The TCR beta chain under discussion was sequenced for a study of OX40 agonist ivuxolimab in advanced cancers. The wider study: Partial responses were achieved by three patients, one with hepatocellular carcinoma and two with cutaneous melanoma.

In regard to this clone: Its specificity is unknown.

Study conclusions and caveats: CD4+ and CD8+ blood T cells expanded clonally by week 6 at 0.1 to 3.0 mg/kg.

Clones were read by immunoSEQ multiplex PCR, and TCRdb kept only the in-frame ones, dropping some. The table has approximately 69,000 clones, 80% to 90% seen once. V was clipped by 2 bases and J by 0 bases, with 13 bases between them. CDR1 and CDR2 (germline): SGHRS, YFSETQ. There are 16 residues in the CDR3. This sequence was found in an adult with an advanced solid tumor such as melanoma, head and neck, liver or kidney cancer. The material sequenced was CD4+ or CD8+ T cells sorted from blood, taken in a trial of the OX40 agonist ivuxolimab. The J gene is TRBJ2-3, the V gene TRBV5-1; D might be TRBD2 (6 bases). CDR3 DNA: TGCGCCAGCAGCTTTTCCGGGACTGGAAGCACAGATACGCAGTATTTT. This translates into CASSFSGTGSTDTQYF.